This T cell receptor beta chain was sequenced in a study of T cells in Graves' hyperthyroidism and ophthalmopathy. General observations from the study: The majority of expanded thyroid clonotypes above 0.001 also appeared in blood. Ophthalmopathy was identified by the model a median about 6.8 months ahead of onset. Classification by a 13 V-J model distinguished ophthalmopathy from stable hyperthyroidism.

In germline, CDR1 is SGDLS, CDR2 YYNGEE. The CDR3 spans 16 residues. A patient was excluded if there was uncontrolled infection, other autoimmune disease, pregnancy or lactation. Amplified TCR beta CDR3 regions derived from RNA transcripts. A first-round RT-PCR of the TCR CDR3 used the HTBI primer set. TCRdb independently ran MiXCR on the multiplex PCR reads; one entry per CDR3 protein. The repertoire holds hundreds of thousands of distinct CDR3 sequences, with around 21% as singletons. To note about this clonotype: Antigen specificity is unknown. Germline and junction disagree at one end, which may indicate a read error.

Sequencing was performed on blood. This sequence joins TRBV9 and TRBJ2-2; 10 bases are shared with TRBD2. The TCR originated in a man aged 25 to 40 with Graves' ophthalmopathy. CDR3 protein: CASSVGTSGNNGELFF. In nucleotides, the CDR3 is TGTGCCAGCAGCGTAGGTACTAGCGGGAACAACGGGGAGCTGTTTTTT.